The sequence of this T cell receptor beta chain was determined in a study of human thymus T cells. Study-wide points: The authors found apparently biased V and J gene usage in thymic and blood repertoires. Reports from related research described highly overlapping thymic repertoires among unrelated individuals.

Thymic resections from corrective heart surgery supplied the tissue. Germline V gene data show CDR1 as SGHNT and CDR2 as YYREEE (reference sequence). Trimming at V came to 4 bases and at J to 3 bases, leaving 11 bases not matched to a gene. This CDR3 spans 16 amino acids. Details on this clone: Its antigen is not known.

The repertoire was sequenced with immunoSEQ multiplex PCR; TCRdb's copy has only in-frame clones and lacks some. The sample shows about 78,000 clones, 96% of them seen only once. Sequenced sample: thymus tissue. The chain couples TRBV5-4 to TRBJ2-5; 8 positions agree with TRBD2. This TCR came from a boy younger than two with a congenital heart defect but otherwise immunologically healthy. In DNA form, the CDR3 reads TGTGCCAGCAGCCCTGGTAAGGGACTAGGGGAAGAGACCCAGTACTTC. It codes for CASSPGKGLGEETQYF. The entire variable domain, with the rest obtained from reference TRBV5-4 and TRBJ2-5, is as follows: ETGVTQSPTHLIKTRGQQVTLRCSSQSGHNTVSWYQQALGQGPQFIFQYYREEENGRGNFPPRFSGLQFPNYSSELNVNALELDDSALYLCASSPGKGLGEETQYFGPGTRLLVL.